This T cell receptor beta chain originates from a study of OX40 agonist ivuxolimab in advanced cancers. Regarding the study as a whole: With doses of 0.1-3.0 mg/kg, partial responders showed among the lowest clonal expansion.

Method: immunoSEQ multiplex PCR; TCRdb's copy keeps in-frame clones and lacks some. The repertoire holds approximately 69,000 clones, with approximately 80% as singletons. CDR1 is SGHRS, CDR2 YFSETQ, per germline. CDR3 length: 15 residues. V was clipped by 4 bases and J by 5 bases; unmatched bases: 7. Details on this clone: No antigen is known for it.

The TCR originated in an adult with an advanced solid tumor such as melanoma, head and neck, liver or kidney cancer. The gene calls are TRBV5-1 and TRBJ2-5; 11 bases agree with TRBD2. The source was CD4+ or CD8+ T cells sorted from blood, collected in a trial of the OX40 agonist ivuxolimab. The CDR3 protein is CASSARTSGPETQYF. The CDR3 bases are TGCGCCAGCAGCGCCAGGACTAGCGGGCCCGAGACCCAGTACTTC.